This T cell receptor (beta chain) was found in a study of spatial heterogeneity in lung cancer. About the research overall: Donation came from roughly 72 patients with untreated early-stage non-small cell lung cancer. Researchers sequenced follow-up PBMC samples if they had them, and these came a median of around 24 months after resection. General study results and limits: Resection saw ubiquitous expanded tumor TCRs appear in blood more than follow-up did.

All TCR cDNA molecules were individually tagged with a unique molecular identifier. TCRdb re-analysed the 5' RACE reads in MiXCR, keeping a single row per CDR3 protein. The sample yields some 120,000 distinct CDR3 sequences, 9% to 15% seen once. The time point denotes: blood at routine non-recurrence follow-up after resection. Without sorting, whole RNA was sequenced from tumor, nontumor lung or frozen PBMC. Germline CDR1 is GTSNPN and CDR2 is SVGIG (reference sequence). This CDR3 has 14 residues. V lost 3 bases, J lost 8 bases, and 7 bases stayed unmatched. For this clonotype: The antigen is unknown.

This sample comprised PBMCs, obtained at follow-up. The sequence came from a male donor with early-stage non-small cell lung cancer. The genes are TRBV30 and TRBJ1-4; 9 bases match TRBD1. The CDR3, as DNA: TGTGCCTGGAGCTACAGGGGGCGAGAGGAAAAACTGTTTTTT. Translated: CAWSYRGREEKLFF. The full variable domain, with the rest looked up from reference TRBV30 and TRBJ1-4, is SQTIHQWPATLVQPVGSPLSLECTVEGTSNPNLYWYRQAAGRGLQLLFYSVGIGQISSEVPQNLSASRPQDRQFILSSKKLLLSDSGFYLCAWSYRGREEKLFFGSGTQLSVL.